This T cell receptor beta chain was observed in a study of cytomegalovirus exposure and HLA in healthy donors. The PCR used 60 Vbeta and 13 Jbeta primers. Per the authors' pipeline: The authors later counted roughly 79 million unique TCR beta chains, 9 million to 14 million of them shared. This table comes from immunoSEQ multiplex PCR, and its TCRdb copy is limited to in-frame clones, with some not included. V, J and clone size were drawn from that table, and D and trimming were deduced from the DNA. The table shows 150,000 to 200,000 clones, with approximately 80% occurring only once. Findings and limits, study-wide: Accounts indicate the classifier identified cytomegalovirus status with strong specificity and sensitivity. CMV antigen specificity was confirmed in vitro for three CMV-associated chains.

On this clone: Its antigen is as yet unknown.

The TCR sequence derives from a woman in her forties or fifties in good health and CMV-seropositive. Sequenced material: PBMCs.

CDR3 amino acids: CASSPPGAGNTIYF. DNA of the CDR3: TGCGCCAGCAGCCCCCCGGGGGCTGGAAACACCATATATTTT. The chain has TRBV4-1 and TRBJ1-3; D is perhaps TRBD1 (5 bases). Per the germline V gene, CDR1 is MGHRA and CDR2 is YSYEKL. Trimming removed 4 bases from V and 2 bases from J, with 9 bases in between. This CDR3 has 14 residues.